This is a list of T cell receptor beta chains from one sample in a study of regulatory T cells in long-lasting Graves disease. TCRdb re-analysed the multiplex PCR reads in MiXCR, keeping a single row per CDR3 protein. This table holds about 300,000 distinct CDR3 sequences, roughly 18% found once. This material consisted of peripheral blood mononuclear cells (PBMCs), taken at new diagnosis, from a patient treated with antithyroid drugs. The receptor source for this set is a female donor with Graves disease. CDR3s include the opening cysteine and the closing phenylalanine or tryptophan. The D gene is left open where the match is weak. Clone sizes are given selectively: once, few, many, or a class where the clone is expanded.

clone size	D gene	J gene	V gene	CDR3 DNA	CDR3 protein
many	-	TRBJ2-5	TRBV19	TGTGCCAGTAACCCCTTTGGGGGGTTTCAAGAGACCCAGTACTTC	CASNPFGGFQETQYF
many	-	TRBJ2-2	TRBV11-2	TGTGCCAGCAGCATTCCCACCGGGGAGCTGTTTTTT	CASSIPTGELFF
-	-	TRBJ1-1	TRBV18	TGTGCCAGCTCACCACTGGGGGGGGGTGACACTGAAGCTTTCTTT	CASSPLGGGDTEAFF
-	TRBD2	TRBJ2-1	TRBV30	TGTGCCTGGAGTGTAGGACTAGCGGGAGTGCATGAGCAGTTCTTC	CAWSVGLAGVHEQFF
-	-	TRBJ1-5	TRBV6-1	TGTGCCAGCAGTGAAGTGCCACCGGGGTTGGGCAATCAGCCCCAGCATTTT	CASSEVPPGLGNQPQHF
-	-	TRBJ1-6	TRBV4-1	TGCGCCAGCAGCCAGATTCAGGGAAATTCACCCCTCCACTTT	CASSQIQGNSPLHF
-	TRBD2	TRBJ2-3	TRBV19	TGTGCCAGTAGTAGGCTAGCGGGGGGGGATACGCAGTATTTT	CASSRLAGGDTQYF
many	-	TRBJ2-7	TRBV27	TGTGCCAGCAGTTTCGCGGGCGGTCTCTCCTACGAGCAGTACTTC	CASSFAGGLSYEQYF
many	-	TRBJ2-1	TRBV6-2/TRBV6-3	TGTGCCAGCAGTTACGGGGATGTGGCCCCCCATGAGCAGTTCTTC	CASSYGDVAPHEQFF
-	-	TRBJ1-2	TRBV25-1	TGTGCCAGCAGTGAAAGTAGGACCTATGGCTACACCTTC	CASSESRTYGYTF
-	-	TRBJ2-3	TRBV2	TGTGCCAGCAGCTCGGGGCTCTCTAGCACAGATACGCAGTATTTT	CASSSGLSSTDTQYF
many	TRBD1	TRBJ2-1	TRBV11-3	TGTGCCAGCAGCTTAGAGGCGGACAGGGTCATTTATGAGCAGTTCTTC	CASSLEADRVIYEQFF
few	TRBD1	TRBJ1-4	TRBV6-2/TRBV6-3	TGTGCCAGCAGTTCCCCCCGGACAGGTCATGAAAAACTGTTTTTT	CASSSPRTGHEKLFF
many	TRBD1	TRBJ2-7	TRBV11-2	TGTGCCAGCAGCATAATAGGGGGCCCAATGCAGTACTTC	CASSIIGGPMQYF
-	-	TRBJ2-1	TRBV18	TGTGCCAGCTCACCCGGACTTTCGAGCTCCTACAATGAGCAGTTCTTC	CASSPGLSSSYNEQFF
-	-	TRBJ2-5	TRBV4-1	TGCGCCAGCAGCCCAGCGACGAATCGGGGTTTAGAGACCCAGTACTTC	CASSPATNRGLETQYF
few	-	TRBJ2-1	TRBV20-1	TGCAGTGCAAGACGGGGGAGAGGGGAAAATTTCTACAATGAGCAGTTCTTC	CSARRGRGENFYNEQFF
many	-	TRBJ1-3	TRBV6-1	TGTGCCAGCAGTGAAGTCGGAAACACCATATATTTT	CASSEVGNTIYF
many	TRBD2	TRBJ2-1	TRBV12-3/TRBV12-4	TGTGCCAGCAGTGACAGTTCCGGGACTAGCGGGAGATTCGGACCTTACAATGAGCAGTTCTTC	CASSDSSGTSGRFGPYNEQFF
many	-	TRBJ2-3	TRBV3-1	TGTGCCAGCAGCCAAGAGGGGAGGAGAGCTACGCAGTATTTT	CASSQEGRRATQYF
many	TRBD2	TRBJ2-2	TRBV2	TGTGCCAGCATTGTCCGGGGGGCCGGGGAGCTGTTTTTT	CASIVRGAGELFF
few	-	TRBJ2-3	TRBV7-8	TGTGCCAGCAGCATCCGGCTACACCCCACAGATACGCAGTATTTT	CASSIRLHPTDTQYF